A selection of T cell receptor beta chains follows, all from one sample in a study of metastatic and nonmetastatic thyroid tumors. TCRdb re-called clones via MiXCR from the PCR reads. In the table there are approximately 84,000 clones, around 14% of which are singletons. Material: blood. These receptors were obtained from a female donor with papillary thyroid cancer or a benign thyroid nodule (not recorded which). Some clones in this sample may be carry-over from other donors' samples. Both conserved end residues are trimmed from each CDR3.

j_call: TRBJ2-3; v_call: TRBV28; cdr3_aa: ASSPGQGRAILTDTQY
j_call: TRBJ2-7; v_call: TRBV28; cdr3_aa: ASGGPGGGLAYEQY
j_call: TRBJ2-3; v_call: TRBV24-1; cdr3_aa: ATSSGQGQY
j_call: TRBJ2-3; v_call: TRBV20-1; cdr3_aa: SALYSGGLNTDTQY
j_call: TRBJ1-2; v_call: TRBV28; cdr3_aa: ASRAGTDYT
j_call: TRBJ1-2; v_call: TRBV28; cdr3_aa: ASSLFGQGDGYT
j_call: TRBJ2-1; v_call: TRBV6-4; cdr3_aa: ASSRPTSGGQIRSYNEQF
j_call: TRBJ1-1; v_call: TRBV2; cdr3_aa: ASRIQLNTEAF
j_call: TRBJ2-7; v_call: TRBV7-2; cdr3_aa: ASSLGSGAEGQY
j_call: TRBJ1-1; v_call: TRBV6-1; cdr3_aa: ASSPGEGGWAEAF
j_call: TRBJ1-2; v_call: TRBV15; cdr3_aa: ATSRDNIYGYT
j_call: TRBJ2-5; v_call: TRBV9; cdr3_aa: ASSVARGSGTQY
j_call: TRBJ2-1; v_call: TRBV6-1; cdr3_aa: AIQDRLTEQF
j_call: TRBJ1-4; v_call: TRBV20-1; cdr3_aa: SARPDPPGEKLF
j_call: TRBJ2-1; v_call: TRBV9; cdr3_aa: ASSEIAGEYNEQF
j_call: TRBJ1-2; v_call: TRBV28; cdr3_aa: ASSLYPGRSGGYT
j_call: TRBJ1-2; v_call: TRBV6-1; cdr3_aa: ASSEAGQGYDYGYT
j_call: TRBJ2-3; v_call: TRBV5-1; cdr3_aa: ASSLGSLSDTQY
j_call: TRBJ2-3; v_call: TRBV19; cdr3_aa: ASSAGGGGDTQY
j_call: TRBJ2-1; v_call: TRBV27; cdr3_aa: ASKQGLAGGWNEQF
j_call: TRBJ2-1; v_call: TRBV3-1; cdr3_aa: ASSQDWQLYNEQF
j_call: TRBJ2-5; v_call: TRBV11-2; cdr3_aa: ASSLGGTSGGARQETQY
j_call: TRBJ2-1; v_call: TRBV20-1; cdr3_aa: SFTRIPVSYNEQF
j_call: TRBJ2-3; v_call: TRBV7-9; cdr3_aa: ASRSNGFTDTQY
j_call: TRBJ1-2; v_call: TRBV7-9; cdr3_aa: ASISTGGKL
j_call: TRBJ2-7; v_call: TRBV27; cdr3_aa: ATWGQGGYYYEQY
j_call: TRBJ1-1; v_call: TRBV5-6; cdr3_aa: ASSYPGLNTEAF
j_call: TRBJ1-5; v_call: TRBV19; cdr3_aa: ASSMEQGFPQPQH
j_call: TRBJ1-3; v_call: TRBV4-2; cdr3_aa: ASSQPYASQGRSSGNTIY
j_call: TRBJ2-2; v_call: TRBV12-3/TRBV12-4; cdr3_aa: ASRPNPPRPGAELF
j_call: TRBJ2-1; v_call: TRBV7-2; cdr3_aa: ASSLSGGSGALEQF
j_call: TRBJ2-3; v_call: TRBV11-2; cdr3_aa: ASSAGISTDTQY
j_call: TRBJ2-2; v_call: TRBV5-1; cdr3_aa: ASSLDRENTGELF
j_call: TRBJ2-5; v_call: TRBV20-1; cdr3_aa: SARDLSSETQY
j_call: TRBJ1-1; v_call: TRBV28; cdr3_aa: ASSFWNTEAF
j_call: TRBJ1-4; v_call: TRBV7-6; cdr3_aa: ASSVDRGPNEKLF
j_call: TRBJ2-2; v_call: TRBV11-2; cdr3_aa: ASSLEASTGELF
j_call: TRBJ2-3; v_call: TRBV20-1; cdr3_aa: SAPGGAGGDTQY
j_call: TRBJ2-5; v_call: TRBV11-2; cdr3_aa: ASSLDLARETQY
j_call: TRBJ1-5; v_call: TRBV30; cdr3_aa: AWSAHPNQPQH
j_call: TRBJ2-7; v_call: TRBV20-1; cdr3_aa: SAMGGYEQY
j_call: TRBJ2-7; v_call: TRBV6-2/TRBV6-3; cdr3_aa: ASSLINEQY
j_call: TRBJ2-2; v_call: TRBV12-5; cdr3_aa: ASGLEQAGELF
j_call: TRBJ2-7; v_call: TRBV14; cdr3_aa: ASSQDNSVQY
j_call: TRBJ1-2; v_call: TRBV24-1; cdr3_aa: ATSKDRGDGYT
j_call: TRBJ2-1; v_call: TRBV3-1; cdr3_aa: ASSQIPGPYNEQF
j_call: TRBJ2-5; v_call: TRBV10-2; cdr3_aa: ASSVRSGTQY
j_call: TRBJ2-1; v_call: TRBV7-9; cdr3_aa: ASSSFFTGGLYNEQF
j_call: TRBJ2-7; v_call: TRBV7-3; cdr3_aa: ASSSARLGVQY
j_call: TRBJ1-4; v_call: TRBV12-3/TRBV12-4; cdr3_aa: ATTWTGKNGKLF